The clone carrying this TCR beta chain came up once. The CDR3 totals 11 residues. Trimming removed 5 bases from V and 7 bases from J, with 8 bases in between. CDR1 and CDR2 from the germline V gene are DFQATT and SNEGSKA (reference sequence). Assay used: immunoSEQ multiplex PCR; TCRdb lists only in-frame clones, some missing. Among fewer than 80,000 clones listed, roughly 87% were seen once. This sample stems from a study of OX40 agonist ivuxolimab in advanced cancers. Study context: Partial response was recorded in three patients: one hepatocellular carcinoma and two cutaneous melanoma cases.

The sampling schedule covered blood at baseline, cycle 4 day 1, and cycle 7 day 1. The sequencing used CD4+ or CD8+ T cells sorted from blood, collected in a trial of the OX40 agonist ivuxolimab. The TCR comes from an adult with an advanced solid tumor such as melanoma, head and neck, liver or kidney cancer. This chain joins TRBV20-1 and TRBJ2-2; possibly TRBD2 for D (6 bases). The CDR3 loop reads CSAGGIGELFF. CDR3 in DNA: TGCAGTGCTGGAGGGATCGGGGAGCTGTTTTTT.